This T cell receptor beta chain was obtained from a study of blood T cell repertoires in COVID-19. Study summary: Samples came from the United States, Italy and Spain, spanning acute and convalescent COVID-19. The cDNA or gDNA used as material had been derived from T cells, B-cell-depleted T cells, or PBMCs.

The V end was cut by 2 bases, the J end by 4 bases, with 17 bases between. The CDR3 extends over 16 amino acids. The germline V gene has CDR1 GTSNPN and CDR2 SVGIG (reference sequence). Original methodology: The authors estimated nucleated cell counts from reference gene primer amplification. Libraries were prepared by immunoSEQ multiplex PCR; TCRdb keeps only in-frame clonotypes and omits some of them. D and trimming come from the DNA, and the V and J calls and clone size come from that table. Found here are 140,000 or so clones, 85% to 90% of them singletons; the top ten hold 9.5% to 11%. Sample: peripheral blood. The clonotype was recovered from a woman of 80 years or more with acute or convalescent COVID-19. The rearrangement joins TRBV30 to TRBJ1-4, with D tentatively TRBD1 (6 bases). CDR3: CAWSSARGQLNEKLFF. The CDR3 bases are TGTGCCTGGAGTAGTGCTCGAGGACAGCTTAATGAAAAACTGTTTTTT.